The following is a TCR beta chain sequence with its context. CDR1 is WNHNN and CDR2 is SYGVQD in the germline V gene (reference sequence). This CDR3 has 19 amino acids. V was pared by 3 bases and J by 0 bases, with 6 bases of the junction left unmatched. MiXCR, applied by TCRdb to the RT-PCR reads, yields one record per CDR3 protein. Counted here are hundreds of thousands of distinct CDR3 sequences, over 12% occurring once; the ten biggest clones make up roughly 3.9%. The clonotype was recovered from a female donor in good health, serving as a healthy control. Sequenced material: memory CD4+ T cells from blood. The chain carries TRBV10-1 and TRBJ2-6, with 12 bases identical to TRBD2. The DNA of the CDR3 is TGCGCCAGCAGTGAATACGGACTAGCGGGACGCTCTGGGGCCAACGTCCTGACTTTC. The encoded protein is CASSEYGLAGRSGANVLTF.